This TCR beta chain was recovered during a study of T cell responses to AZD1222 COVID-19 vaccine. Study findings and constraints: Donors in the cohort were predominantly white British and more often female, and clonal diversity was possibly underestimated. Nearly half of spike-specific TCRs reportedly target unmutated variant regions. Baseline serostatus was positive in only six or seven AZD1222 recipients.

Points on this clone: Antigen: not known.

V gave up 7 bases and J gave up 4 bases, with 16 bases separating them. Germline V gives CDR1 SQVTM, CDR2 ANQGSEA. The CDR3 sequence is 13 residues long. Some second doses came at about 4 weeks and others at about 12 weeks; these were pooled. The repertoire was sequenced with immunoSEQ multiplex PCR; TCRdb's copy has only in-frame clones and lacks some. The table has 70,000 to 75,000 clones, around 80% seen once. This clonotype was sampled from an adult who received the AZD1222 COVID-19 vaccine. The rearrangement joins TRBV29-1 to TRBJ1-2, with D tentatively TRBD1 (6 bases). Sequences were derived from peripheral blood, sampled 28 days after the second AZD1222 dose. In DNA, the CDR3 is TGCAGCGCTGACCTCCCGGACAGCTATGGCTACACCTTC. This encodes CSADLPDSYGYTF.